Each of the 8 T cell receptor beta chains below was sequenced from the same sample in a study of CD8 T cell repertoires and HIV-1 epitope variants. These receptors have no identified antigens. Profiling relied on immunoSEQ multiplex PCR, and the TCRdb table lists in-frame clones only, not all of them. The sample has approximately 5,300 clones; approximately 70% are singletons. The sequencing sample was made of cultured CD8+ T cells derived from PBMCs. The receptor set was obtained from a male donor with HIV.

The chain uses TRBV21-1 and TRBJ1-5. TRBV21-1 is shown as a pseudogene. There are 15 residues in the CDR3. CDR3 amino acids: CASRMRRDGNQPQHF. CDR3 DNA: TGTGCCAGCAGAATGAGAAGAGATGGCAATCAGCCCCAGCATTTT.

This rearrangement joins TRBV28 to TRBJ1-1; a weak D match, TRBD1 (5 bases). This CDR3 is built from 16 residues. The V gene's germline CDR1 is MDHEN and CDR2 SYDVKM. V was cut by 6 bases and J by 1 base, with 18 bases left in between. This chain's CDR3 is CASRDGTGTTNTEAFF. The CDR3 DNA follows: TGTGCCAGCAGGGATGGCACCGGGACGACGAACACTGAAGCTTTCTTT.

This chain uses TRBV7-9 with TRBJ1-2, with a possible D match to TRBD1 (5 bases). The V end lost 1 base, the J end lost 5 bases, and 8 bases lay between the germline ends. Germline V CDR1 and CDR2: SEHNR, FQNEAQ (reference sequence). This CDR3 contains 13 residues. CDR3 in amino acids: CASSLEGEYGYTF. The CDR3 DNA follows: TGTGCCAGCAGCTTAGAAGGGGAATATGGCTACACCTTC.

This clone has more than one count but fewer than ten. The V gene is TRBV7-9, the J gene TRBJ1-2; D unresolved. CDR3 length: 12 residues. Germline loops: CDR1 SEHNR, CDR2 FQNEAQ (reference sequence). V was shortened by 5 bases and J by 8 bases, with 12 bases between the two germline ends. The CDR3 is CASSVGSEGYTF. The CDR3 region has the DNA TGTGCCAGCAGCGTCGGATCGGAGGGCTACACCTTC.

The rearrangement joins TRBV7-3 to TRBJ2-7; D unresolved. V lost 5 bases to trimming and J lost 0 bases, with 8 bases between them. Looked up from germline, CDR1 is SGHTA and CDR2 is FQGTGA. The CDR3 extends over 13 amino acids. The CDR3 DNA reads TGTGCCAGCAGCGAAGGGCCCTCCTACGAGCAGTACTTC. Translating gives CASSEGPSYEQYF.

The chain combines TRBV5-4 with TRBJ1-2; 7 bases are a match to TRBD1. The CDR3 covers 14 residues. Germline V lookup: CDR1 SGHNT, CDR2 YYREEE (reference sequence). J lost 4 bases, V lost 4 bases, and 7 bases had no gene match. The CDR3 region has the DNA TGTGCCAGCAGCCAAGTGAGGGACAGCTATGGCTACACCTTC. This encodes CASSQVRDSYGYTF.

This clone was observed a few times. The chain joins TRBV9 to TRBJ1-1, with 8 positions matching TRBD1. CDR1 and CDR2 (germline): SGDLS, YYNGEE. The CDR3 length is 13 residues. The J segment lost 6 bases and the V segment lost 4 bases, leaving 5 bases of the junction unmatched. This chain's CDR3 is CASSLGQGPEAFF. The CDR3 DNA reads as TGTGCCAGCAGCCTTGGACAGGGTCCTGAAGCTTTCTTT. The variable domain in full, completed from reference TRBV9 and TRBJ1-1, reads DSGVTQTPKHLITATGQRVTLRCSPRSGDLSVYWYQQSLDQGLQFLIQYYNGEERAKGNILERFSAQQFPDLHSELNLSSLELGDSALYFCASSLGQGPEAFFGQGTRLTVV.

This clone was observed a handful of times. V usage is TRBV5-4 and J usage is TRBJ2-1, with D possibly matching TRBD1 (5 bases). V was cut by 1 base and J by 8 bases, with 7 bases left in between. Looked up from germline, CDR1 is SGHNT and CDR2 is YYREEE (reference sequence). The CDR3 consists of 12 residues. CDR3 DNA sequence: TGTGCCAGCAGCTTGCAGGGCGATGAGCAGTTCTTC. Protein product: CASSLQGDEQFF.